This entry describes one T cell receptor beta chain. It was with 60 Vbeta and 13 Jbeta primers that the PCR ran. The assay was immunoSEQ multiplex PCR, and TCRdb's table has in-frame clones only and misses some. The table records 100,000 to 120,000 clones, 80% of them present only once. Germline loops: CDR1 SEHNR, CDR2 FQNEAQ (reference sequence). The V gene end was trimmed by 7 bases and the J gene end by 10 bases; junction bases not matched to a gene: 12. This CDR3 contains 13 residues. This entry is derived from a study of cytomegalovirus exposure and HLA in healthy donors. The sample comprised PBMCs. The rearrangement links TRBV7-9 to TRBJ2-7, with TRBD2 matching over 8 bases. The clonotype comes from a woman aged 55-69 years in good health and CMV-seropositive. The CDR3 nucleotides read TGTGCCAGCACCGCGGGACTAGAGGGAACTCAGTACTTC. Residues: CASTAGLEGTQYF.